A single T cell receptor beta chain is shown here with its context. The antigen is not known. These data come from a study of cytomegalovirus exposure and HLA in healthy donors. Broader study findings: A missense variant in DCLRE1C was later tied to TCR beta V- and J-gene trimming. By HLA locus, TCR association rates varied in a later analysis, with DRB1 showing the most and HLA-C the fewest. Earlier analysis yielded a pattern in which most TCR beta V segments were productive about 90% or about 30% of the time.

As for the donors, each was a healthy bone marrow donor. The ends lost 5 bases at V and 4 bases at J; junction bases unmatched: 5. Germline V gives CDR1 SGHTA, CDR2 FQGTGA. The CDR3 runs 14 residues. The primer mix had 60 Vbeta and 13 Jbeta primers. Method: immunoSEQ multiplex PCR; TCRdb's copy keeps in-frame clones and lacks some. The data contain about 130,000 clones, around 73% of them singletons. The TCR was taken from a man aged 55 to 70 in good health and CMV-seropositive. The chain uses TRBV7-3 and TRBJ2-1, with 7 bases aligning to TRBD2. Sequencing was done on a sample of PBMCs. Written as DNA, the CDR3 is TGTGCCAGCAGCGCCGGCGGGGGTTACAATGAGCAGTTCTTC. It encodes CASSAGGGYNEQFF. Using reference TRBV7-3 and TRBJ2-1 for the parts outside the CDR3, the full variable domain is GAGVSQTPSNKVTEKGKYVELRCDPISGHTALYWYRQSLGQGPEFLIYFQGTGAADDSGLPNDRFFAVRPEGSVSTLKIQRTERGDSAVYLCASSAGGGYNEQFFGPGTRLTVL.